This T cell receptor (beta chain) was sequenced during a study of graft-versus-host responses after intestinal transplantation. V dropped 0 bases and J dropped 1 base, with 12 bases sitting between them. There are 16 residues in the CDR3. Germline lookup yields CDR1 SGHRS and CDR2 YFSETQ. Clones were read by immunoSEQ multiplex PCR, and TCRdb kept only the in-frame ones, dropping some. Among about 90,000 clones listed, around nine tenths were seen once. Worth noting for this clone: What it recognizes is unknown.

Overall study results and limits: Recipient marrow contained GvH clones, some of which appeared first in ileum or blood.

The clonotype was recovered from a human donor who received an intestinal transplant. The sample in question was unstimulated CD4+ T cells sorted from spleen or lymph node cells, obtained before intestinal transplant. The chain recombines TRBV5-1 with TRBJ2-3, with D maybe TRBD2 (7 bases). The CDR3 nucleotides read TGCGCCAGCAGCTTGGAGGGGAGGGGGGGCACAGATACGCAGTATTTT. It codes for CASSLEGRGGTDTQYF.